This is a list of T cell receptor beta chains from one sample in a study of T cell repertoires in cytomegalovirus infection. TCRdb itself ran the reads through MiXCR, one entry per CDR3 protein. The sample holds approximately 140,000 distinct CDR3 sequences, more than 20% seen once. Which antigens these TCRs recognize remains unknown. The sequenced sample consisted of PBMCs, sequenced either directly or after in vitro stimulation (not recorded which). All receptors come from a human donor in good health (CMV status not recorded). Some clones in this sample may be carry-over from other donors' samples. Each CDR3 is given with its conserved first and last residue. The order of the fields is D gene, clone size, V gene, J gene, CDR3 protein, CDR3 DNA. D genes are given only for firm matches. Clone size is stated in some rows and not others, as once, few, many or a class when expanded.

>NA|many|TRBV28|TRBJ2-3
CASSSPRGSTDTQYF
TGTGCCAGCAGTTCCCCGCGGGGAAGCACAGATACGCAGTATTTT
>NA|many|TRBV7-2|TRBJ2-3
CASSLRGVADTQYF
TGTGCCAGCAGCTTAAGGGGGGTGGCAGATACGCAGTATTTT
>TRBD1|NA|TRBV5-4|TRBJ2-6
CASSPGTAAAGANVLTF
TGTGCCAGCAGCCCGGGGACAGCGGCGGCCGGGGCCAACGTCCTGACTTTC
>NA|NA|TRBV20-1|TRBJ1-1
CSARDLRGSPKNTEAFF
TGCAGTGCTAGAGATTTGAGGGGATCTCCAAAGAACACTGAAGCTTTCTTT
>TRBD2|NA|TRBV4-3|TRBJ2-1
CASSQDEGGPPYNEQFF
TGCGCCAGCAGCCAAGACGAGGGAGGGCCTCCCTACAATGAGCAGTTCTTC
>NA|many|TRBV7-6|TRBJ2-7
CASSDKLDPDLYEQYF
TGTGCCAGCAGCGATAAACTAGACCCCGACCTCTACGAGCAGTACTTC
>NA|many|TRBV7-2|TRBJ2-5
CASSFHGRPIKGETQYF
TGTGCCAGCAGCTTCCATGGGCGGCCTATAAAGGGAGAGACCCAGTACTTC
>TRBD2|NA|TRBV24-1|TRBJ2-1
CATSGLAGESYNEQFF
TGTGCCACCAGTGGACTAGCGGGAGAGTCCTACAATGAGCAGTTCTTC
>NA|NA|TRBV12-5|TRBJ2-1
CASGLSLSHSSYNEQFF
TGTGCTAGTGGTTTGTCCCTTTCGCACAGTTCCTACAATGAGCAGTTCTTC
>TRBD2|NA|TRBV6-8|TRBJ2-7
CASSYSLSSGSYEQYF
TGTGCCAGCAGTTACTCGTTGTCTAGCGGGAGCTACGAGCAGTACTTC
>NA|NA|TRBV19|TRBJ2-1
CASSIRDDLRGEQFF
TGTGCCAGTAGTATCCGGGATGACTTACGGGGTGAGCAGTTCTTC
>NA|NA|TRBV24-1|TRBJ2-5
CATSGGSRGPQETQYF
TGTGCCACCAGTGGAGGTTCGCGGGGGCCCCAAGAGACCCAGTACTTC
>TRBD1|NA|TRBV28|TRBJ2-4
CARGTVGSAKNIQYF
TGTGCCAGAGGGACAGTGGGATCGGCCAAAAACATTCAGTACTTC
>TRBD2|few|TRBV6-6|TRBJ2-1
CASSYGAGGVNEQFF
TGTGCCAGCAGTTACGGCGCGGGAGGTGTTAATGAGCAGTTCTTC
>TRBD1|NA|TRBV28|TRBJ1-1
CASSLSGTVLEAYF
TGTGCCAGCAGTTTATCAGGGACAGTTTTAGAAGCTTACTTT
>NA|NA|TRBV10-3|TRBJ2-7
CAIVGSTGSYEQYF
TGTGCCATCGTAGGGAGTACTGGATCCTACGAGCAGTACTTC
>NA|few|TRBV27|TRBJ1-1
CASRLGVRNTEAFF
TGTGCCAGCAGGCTAGGGGTGAGGAACACTGAAGCTTTCTTT
>TRBD1|few|TRBV5-4|TRBJ2-5
CASSHSDRGQETQYF
TGTGCCAGCAGCCATTCGGACAGGGGCCAAGAGACCCAGTACTTC